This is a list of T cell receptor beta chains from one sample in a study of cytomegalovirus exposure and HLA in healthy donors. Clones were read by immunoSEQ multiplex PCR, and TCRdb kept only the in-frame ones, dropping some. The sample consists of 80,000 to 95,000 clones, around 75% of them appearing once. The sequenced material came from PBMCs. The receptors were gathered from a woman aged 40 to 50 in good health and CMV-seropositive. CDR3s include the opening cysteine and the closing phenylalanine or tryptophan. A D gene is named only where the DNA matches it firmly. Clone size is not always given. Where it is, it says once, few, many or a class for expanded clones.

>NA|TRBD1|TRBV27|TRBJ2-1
TGTGCCAGCAGTTTCCCCGGACAGGGCGGCGGCAATGAGCAGTTCTTC
CASSFPGQGGGNEQFF
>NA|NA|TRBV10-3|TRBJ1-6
TGTGCCATCAGTGGGAGCGGGGAGAATTCACCCCTCCACTTT
CAISGSGENSPLHF
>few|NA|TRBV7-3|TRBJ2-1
TGTGCCAGCAGCTTAACCCCCTCTGATGAGCAGTTCTTC
CASSLTPSDEQFF
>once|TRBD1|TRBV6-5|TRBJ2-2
TGTGCCAGCAGGGTCGGACAGGCGAACACCGGGGAGCTGTTTTTT
CASRVGQANTGELFF
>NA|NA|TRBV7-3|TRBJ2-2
TGTGCCAGCAGCTCAAGGACCCGAGGGAACGGGGAGCTGTTTTTT
CASSSRTRGNGELFF
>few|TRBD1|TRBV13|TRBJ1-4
TGTGCCAGCAGCCTCACTCAGGGGGATTTTGAAAAACTGTTTTTT
CASSLTQGDFEKLFF
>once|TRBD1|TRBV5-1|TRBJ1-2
TGCGCCAGCAGGTTGACAGGGGGCAACTATGGCTACACCTTC
CASRLTGGNYGYTF
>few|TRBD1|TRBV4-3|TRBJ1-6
TGCGCCAGCAGTCCGGACAGGGTAAATTCACCCCTCCACTTT
CASSPDRVNSPLHF
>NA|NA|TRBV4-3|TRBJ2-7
TGCGCCAGCAGCCAAGATGGTAGTGCCTACGAGCAGTACTTC
CASSQDGSAYEQYF
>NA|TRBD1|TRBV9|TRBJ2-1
TGTGCCAGCAGCGTAGAGGGGGGACAGGTGATTTACAATGAGCAGTTCTTC
CASSVEGGQVIYNEQFF
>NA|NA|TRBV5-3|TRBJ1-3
TGTGCCAGAAGCTCATACTATTTCATGCGGGGAAACACCATATATTTT
CARSSYYFMRGNTIYF
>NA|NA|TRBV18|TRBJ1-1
TGTGCCAGCTCACCCCTCGACAGCGTGAACACTGAAGCTTTCTTT
CASSPLDSVNTEAFF
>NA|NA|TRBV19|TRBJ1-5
TGTGCCAGTAGTATCCCAGGCGACAGGTTTTCGGGCAATCAGCCCCAGCATTTT
CASSIPGDRFSGNQPQHF
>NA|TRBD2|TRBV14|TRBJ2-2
TGTGCCAGCAGCCCCCGACTAGCGGGGGGGCTATTTGATACCGGGGAGCTGTTTTTT
CASSPRLAGGLFDTGELFF
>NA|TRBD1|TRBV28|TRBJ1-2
TGTGCCAGCAGTTTTAGGAACAGGGGAGAAGGCTACACCTTC
CASSFRNRGEGYTF
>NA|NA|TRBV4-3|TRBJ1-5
TGCGCCAGCAGCCAAGTTCTCGCAGGGTCCACCGGGCAGCCCCAGCATTTT
CASSQVLAGSTGQPQHF
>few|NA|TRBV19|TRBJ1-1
TGTGCCAGTAGTATCTCCGGTTGGACTGAAGCTTTCTTT
CASSISGWTEAFF
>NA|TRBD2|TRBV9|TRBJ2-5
TGTGCCAGCAGCGAGGGGAGGGGACTAGCGCTCCAAGAGACCCAGTACTTC
CASSEGRGLALQETQYF
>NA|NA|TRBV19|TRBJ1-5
TGTGCCAGTAGTATACTCCTTTCCTGGGAGGGTAGGAACAATCAGCCCCAGCATTTT
CASSILLSWEGRNNQPQHF
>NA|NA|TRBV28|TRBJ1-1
TGTGCCAGCAGTCACAGGGAAGCTTTCTTT
CASSHREAFF
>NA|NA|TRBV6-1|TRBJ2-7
TGTGCCAGCAGTGAAGCGCTAGGGGCTGGCGAGCAGTACTTC
CASSEALGAGEQYF
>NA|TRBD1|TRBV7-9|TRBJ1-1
TGTGCCAGCAGCCCGCAGGGGGCGATGACTGAAGCTTTCTTT
CASSPQGAMTEAFF
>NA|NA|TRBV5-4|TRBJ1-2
TGTGCCAGCAGCTTGGCCGGTAGGGAGGCCTATGGCTACACCTTC
CASSLAGREAYGYTF
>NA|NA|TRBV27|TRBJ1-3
TGTGCCAGCAGGGGCCACTCTGGAAACACCATATATTTT
CASRGHSGNTIYF
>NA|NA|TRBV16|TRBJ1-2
TGTGCCAGCAGCCCGGGGACAAGGAAATATGGCTACACCTTC
CASSPGTRKYGYTF
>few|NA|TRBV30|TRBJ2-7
TGTGCCTGGAGTGCACAGGGTCCGGGCGAGCAGTACTTC
CAWSAQGPGEQYF
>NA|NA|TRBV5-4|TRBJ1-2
TGTGCCAGCGCTCTAATGGGCAGGGAAGACTATGGCTACACCTTC
CASALMGREDYGYTF
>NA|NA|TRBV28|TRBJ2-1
TGTGCCAGCTTATTGGAGAATGGCAATGAGCAGTTCTTC
CASLLENGNEQFF
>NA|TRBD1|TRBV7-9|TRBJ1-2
TGTGCCAGCAGCGACACCGGGACAGGGGAGTTTCGGGCTAACTATGGCTACACCTTC
CASSDTGTGEFRANYGYTF
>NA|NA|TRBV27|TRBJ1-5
TGTGCCAGCAGTTTAGTGGGCGGGTATAGCAATCAGCCCCAGCATTTT
CASSLVGGYSNQPQHF
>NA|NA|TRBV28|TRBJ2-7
TGTGCCAGCAGGCCCCGTGGGTATGGGCTGGGTCCCTACGAGCAGTACTTC
CASRPRGYGLGPYEQYF
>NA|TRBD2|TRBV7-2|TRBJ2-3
TGTGCCAGCAGCTTACGGGGGGGGCAGTATTTT
CASSLRGGQYF
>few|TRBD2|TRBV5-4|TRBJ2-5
TGTGCCAGTGAACTAGCGGGACAAGAGACCCAGTACTTC
CASELAGQETQYF
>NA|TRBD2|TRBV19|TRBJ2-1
TGTGCCAGTACCAGCGGGGGCCACTCCTACAATGAGCAGTTCTTC
CASTSGGHSYNEQFF
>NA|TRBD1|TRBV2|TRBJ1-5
TGTGCCAGCAGAGGGGACAGCTACAATCAGCCCCAGCATTTT
CASRGDSYNQPQHF
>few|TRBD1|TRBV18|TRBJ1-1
TGTGCCAGCTCACCGGCAGGGACAGGCACTGAAGCTTTCTTT
CASSPAGTGTEAFF
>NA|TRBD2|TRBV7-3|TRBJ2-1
TGTGCCAGCAGCCCCCTAGCGGGAGTGAGGAGTGAGCAGTTCTTC
CASSPLAGVRSEQFF
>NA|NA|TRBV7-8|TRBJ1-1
TGTGCCAGCAGCCCCGGGACTTCTGAAGCTTTCTTT
CASSPGTSEAFF
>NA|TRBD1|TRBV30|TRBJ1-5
TGTGCCTGTGACAGGGGAATCCAGCCCCAGCATTTT
CACDRGIQPQHF
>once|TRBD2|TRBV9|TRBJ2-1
TGTGCCAGCAGCGTCCGGGAGGGTAATGAGCAGTTCTTC
CASSVREGNEQFF
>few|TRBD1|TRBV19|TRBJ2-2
TGTGCCAGTAGTGAGAAAGGGGGCCCCACCGGGGAGCTGTTTTTT
CASSEKGGPTGELFF
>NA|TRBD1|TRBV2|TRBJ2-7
TGTGCCAGCCTCCTAGGGCCGGGACAGTCCTACGAGCAGTACTTC
CASLLGPGQSYEQYF
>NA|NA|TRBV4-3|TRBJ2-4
TGCGCCAGCAGCCAGGCTACAGGGCCGGAAAACATTCAGTACTTC
CASSQATGPENIQYF
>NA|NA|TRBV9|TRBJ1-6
TGTGCCAGCAGCGTAGGTCGGGGAAGCTCACCCCTCCACTTT
CASSVGRGSSPLHF
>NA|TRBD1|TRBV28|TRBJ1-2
TGTGCCGAGAGGGACAGGGTGTTGGGCTACACCTTC
CAERDRVLGYTF
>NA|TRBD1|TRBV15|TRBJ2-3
TGTGCCACCAGCAGAGATTGGGACAGGGATACAGATACGCAGTATTTT
CATSRDWDRDTDTQYF
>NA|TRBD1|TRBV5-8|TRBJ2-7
TGTGCCAGCAGCTTGTCGGGACAGATCAGGTCCTACGAGCAGTACTTC
CASSLSGQIRSYEQYF
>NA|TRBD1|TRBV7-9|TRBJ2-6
TGTGCCAGCAGCCCCCCGGCCGGGACAGTAAGGGCTGGGGCCAACGTCCTGACTTTC
CASSPPAGTVRAGANVLTF
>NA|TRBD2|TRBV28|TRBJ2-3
TGTGCCAGCAGTTTAGGGGAGGGGTATACGCAGTATTTT
CASSLGEGYTQYF